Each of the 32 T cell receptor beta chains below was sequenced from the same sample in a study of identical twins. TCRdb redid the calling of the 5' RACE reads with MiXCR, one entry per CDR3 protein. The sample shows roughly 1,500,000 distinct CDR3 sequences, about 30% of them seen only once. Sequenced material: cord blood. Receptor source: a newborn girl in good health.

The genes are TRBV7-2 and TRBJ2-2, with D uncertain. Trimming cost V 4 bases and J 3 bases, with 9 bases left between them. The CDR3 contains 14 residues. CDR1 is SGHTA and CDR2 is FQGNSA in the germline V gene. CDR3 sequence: CASSYDSYTGELFF. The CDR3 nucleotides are TGTGCCAGCAGCTACGATAGCTACACCGGGGAGCTGTTTTTT.

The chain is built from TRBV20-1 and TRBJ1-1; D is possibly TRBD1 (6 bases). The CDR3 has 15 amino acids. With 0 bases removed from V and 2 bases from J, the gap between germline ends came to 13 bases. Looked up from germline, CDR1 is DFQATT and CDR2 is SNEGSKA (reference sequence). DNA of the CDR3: TGCAGTGCTAGAGATCTCAGGGGCGGTAACACTGAAGCTTTCTTT. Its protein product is CSARDLRGGNTEAFF.

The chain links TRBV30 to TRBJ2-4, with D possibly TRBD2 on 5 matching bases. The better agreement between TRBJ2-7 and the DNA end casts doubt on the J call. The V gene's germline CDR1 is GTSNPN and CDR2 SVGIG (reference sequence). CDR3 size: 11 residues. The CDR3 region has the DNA TGTGCCTGGATGGGGAGTTACGAGCAGTACTTC. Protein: CAWMGSYEQYF.

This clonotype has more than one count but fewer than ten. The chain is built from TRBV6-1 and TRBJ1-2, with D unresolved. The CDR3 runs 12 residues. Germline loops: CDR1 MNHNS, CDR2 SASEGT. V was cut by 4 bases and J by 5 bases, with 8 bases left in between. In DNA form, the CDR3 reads TGTGCCAGCAGTGTTTCAGTATATGGCTACACCTTC. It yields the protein CASSVSVYGYTF.

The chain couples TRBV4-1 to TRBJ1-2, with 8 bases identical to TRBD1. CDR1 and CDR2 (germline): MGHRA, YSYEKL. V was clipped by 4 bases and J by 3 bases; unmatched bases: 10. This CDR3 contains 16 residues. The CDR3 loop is CASSPDLRTGHYGYTF. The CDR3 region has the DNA TGCGCCAGCAGCCCAGATCTTAGGACAGGGCACTATGGCTACACCTTC.

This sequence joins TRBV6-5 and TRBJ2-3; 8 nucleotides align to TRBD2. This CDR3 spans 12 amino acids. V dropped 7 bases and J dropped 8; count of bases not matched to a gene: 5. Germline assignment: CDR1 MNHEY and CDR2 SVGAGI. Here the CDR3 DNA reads TGTGCCAGCAAGCGGGGGCTCGGTACGCAGTATTTT. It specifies CASKRGLGTQYF.

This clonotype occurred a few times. CDR3 amino acids: CASSAHGTRSYNEQFF. The CDR3 nucleotides read TGTGCCAGCAGTGCTCATGGGACACGCTCCTACAATGAGCAGTTCTTC. The V and J genes are TRBV6-1 and TRBJ2-1, with D tentatively TRBD1 (6 bases). CDR1 is MNHNS, CDR2 SASEGT, per germline. V gave up 4 bases and J gave up 0 bases, with 13 bases separating them. CDR3 size: 16 residues.

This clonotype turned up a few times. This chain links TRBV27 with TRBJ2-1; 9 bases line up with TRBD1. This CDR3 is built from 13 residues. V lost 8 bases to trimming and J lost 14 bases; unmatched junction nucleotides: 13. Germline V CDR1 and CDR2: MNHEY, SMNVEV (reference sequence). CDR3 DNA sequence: TGTGCCAGCGGAAAACAGGGGGCGTTTAAAAAGTTCTTC. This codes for CASGKQGAFKKFF.

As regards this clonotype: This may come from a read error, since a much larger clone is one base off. The CDR3 DNA is TGTGCCAGCAGCCAAGAGTGGGATCAGCCCCAGCATTTT. It is translated as CASSQEWDQPQHF. The chain uses TRBV4-2 and TRBJ1-5; unclear D gene. The CDR3 totals 13 residues. The germline V gene encodes CDR1 LGHNA and CDR2 YNFKEQ. Trimming removed 0 bases from V and 5 bases from J, with 5 bases in between.

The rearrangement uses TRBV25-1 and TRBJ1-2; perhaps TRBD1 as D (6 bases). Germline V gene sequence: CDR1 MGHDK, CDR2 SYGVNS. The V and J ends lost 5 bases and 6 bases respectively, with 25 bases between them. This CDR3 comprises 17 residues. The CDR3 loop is CASSSNRDGLRVDGYTF. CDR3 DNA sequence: TGTGCCAGCAGTTCAAACAGGGATGGACTGAGGGTAGATGGCTACACCTTC.

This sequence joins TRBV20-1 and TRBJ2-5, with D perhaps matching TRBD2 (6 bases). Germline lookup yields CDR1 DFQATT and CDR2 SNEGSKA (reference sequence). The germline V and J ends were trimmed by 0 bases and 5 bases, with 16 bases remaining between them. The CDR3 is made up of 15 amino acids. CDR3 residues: CSARDLEGSRETQYF. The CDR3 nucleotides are TGCAGTGCTAGAGATCTGGAGGGATCAAGGGAGACCCAGTACTTC.

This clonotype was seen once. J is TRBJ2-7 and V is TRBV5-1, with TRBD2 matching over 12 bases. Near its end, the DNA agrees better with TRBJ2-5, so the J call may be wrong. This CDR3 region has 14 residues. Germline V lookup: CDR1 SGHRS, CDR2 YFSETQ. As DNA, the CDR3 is TGCGCCAGCAGAGTGACTAGCGGGGGAGAGACCCAGTACTTC. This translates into CASRVTSGGETQYF.

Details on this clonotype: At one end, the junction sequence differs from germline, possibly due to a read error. CDR3 sequence (DNA): TGTGCCAGCCGCCAAGAGGAGGGGTGGAACTATGGCTACACCTTC. As protein: CASRQEEGWNYGYTF. The gene calls are TRBV4-2 and TRBJ1-2; D perhaps matches TRBD1 (5 bases). CDR1 and CDR2 from the germline V gene are LGHNA and YNFKEQ. The CDR3 sequence is 15 residues long.

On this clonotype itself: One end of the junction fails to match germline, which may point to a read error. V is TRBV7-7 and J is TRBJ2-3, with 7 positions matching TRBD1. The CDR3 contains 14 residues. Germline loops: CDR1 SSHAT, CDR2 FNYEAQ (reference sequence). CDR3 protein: CASSRQGTTDTQYF. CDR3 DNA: TGTGCTAGCAGCCGACAGGGAACGACAGATACGCAGTATTTT. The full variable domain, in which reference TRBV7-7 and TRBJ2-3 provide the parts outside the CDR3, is GAGVSQSPRYKVTKRGQDVTLRCDPISSHATLYWYQQALGQGPEFLTYFNYEAQPDKSGLPSDRFSAERPEGSISTLTIQRTEQRDSAMYRCASSRQGTTDTQYFGPGTRLTVL.

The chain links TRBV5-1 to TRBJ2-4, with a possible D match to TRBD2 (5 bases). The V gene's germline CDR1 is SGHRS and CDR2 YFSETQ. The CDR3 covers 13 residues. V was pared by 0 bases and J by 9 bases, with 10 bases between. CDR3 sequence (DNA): TGCGCCAGCAGCTTGGGCGGGCAAAGCATTCAGTACTTC. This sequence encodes CASSLGGQSIQYF.

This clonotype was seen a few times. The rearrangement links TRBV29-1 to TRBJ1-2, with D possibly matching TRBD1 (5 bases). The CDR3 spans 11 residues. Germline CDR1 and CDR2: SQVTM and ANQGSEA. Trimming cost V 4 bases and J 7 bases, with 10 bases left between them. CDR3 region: CSVGRESGYTF. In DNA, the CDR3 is TGCAGCGTTGGCAGGGAGAGTGGCTACACCTTC.

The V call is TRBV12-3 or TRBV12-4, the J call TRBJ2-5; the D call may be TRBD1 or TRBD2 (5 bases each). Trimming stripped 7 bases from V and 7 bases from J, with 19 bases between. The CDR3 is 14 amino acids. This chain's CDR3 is CASTYREGFGTQYF. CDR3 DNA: TGTGCCAGCACCTACCGAGAGGGGTTTGGGACCCAGTACTTC.

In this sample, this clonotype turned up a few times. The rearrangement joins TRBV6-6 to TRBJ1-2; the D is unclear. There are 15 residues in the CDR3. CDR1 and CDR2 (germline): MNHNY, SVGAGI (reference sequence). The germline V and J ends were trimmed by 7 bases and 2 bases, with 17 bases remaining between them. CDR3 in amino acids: CASTPRLRGNYGYTF. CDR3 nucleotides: TGTGCCAGCACCCCGAGACTCCGAGGGAACTATGGCTACACCTTC.

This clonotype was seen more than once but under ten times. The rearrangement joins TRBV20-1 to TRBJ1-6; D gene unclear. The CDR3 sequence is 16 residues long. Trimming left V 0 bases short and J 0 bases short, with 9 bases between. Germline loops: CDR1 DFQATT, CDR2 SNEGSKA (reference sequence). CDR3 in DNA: TGCAGTGCTAGAGAGGGAGGGAGCTCCTATAATTCACCCCTCCACTTT. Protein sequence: CSAREGGSSYNSPLHF.

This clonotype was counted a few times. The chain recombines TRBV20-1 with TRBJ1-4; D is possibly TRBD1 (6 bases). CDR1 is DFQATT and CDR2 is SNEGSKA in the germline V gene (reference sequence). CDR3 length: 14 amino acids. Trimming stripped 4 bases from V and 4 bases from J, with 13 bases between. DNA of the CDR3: TGCAGTGCTACCGCGACAGGCGGTAATGAAAAACTGTTTTTT. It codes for CSATATGGNEKLFF.

The CDR3 DNA is TGCGCCAGCAGCTTATTAGGGCCAGGGGAGCATGAGCAGTTCTTC. This codes for CASSLLGPGEHEQFF. The chain recombines TRBV5-1 with TRBJ2-1; possibly TRBD1 for D (6 bases). CDR3 length: 15 amino acids. The V gene lost 2 bases and the J gene lost 8 bases, with 17 bases spanning the gap. Germline assignment: CDR1 SGHRS and CDR2 YFSETQ.

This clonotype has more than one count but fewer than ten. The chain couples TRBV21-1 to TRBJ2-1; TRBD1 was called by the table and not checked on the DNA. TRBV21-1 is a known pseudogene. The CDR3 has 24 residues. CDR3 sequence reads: CASSKVSTSTPPSGQEITYNEQFF. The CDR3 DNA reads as TGTGCCAGCAGCAAAGTTTCCACTTCGACCCCTCCTTCGGGACAGGAGATAACCTACAATGAGCAGTTCTTC.

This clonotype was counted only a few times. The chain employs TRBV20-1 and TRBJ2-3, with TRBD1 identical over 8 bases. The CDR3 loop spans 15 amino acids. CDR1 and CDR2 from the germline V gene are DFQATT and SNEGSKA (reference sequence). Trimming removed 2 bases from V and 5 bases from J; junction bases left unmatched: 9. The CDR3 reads CSARQFRGRVDTQYF. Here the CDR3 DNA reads TGCAGTGCTAGACAATTCAGGGGGCGCGTAGATACGCAGTATTTT.

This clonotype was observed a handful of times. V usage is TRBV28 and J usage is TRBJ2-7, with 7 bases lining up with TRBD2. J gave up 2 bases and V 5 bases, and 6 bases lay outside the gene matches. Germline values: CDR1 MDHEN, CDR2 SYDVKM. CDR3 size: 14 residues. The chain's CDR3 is CASSKRTRTYEQYF. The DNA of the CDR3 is TGTGCCAGCAGTAAACGGACTAGAACCTACGAGCAGTACTTC. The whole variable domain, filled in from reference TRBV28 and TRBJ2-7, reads DVKVTQSSRYLVKRTGEKVFLECVQDMDHENMFWYRQDPGLGLRLIYFSYDVKMKEKGDIPEGYSVSREKKERFSLILESASTNQTSMYLCASSKRTRTYEQYFGPGTRLTVT.

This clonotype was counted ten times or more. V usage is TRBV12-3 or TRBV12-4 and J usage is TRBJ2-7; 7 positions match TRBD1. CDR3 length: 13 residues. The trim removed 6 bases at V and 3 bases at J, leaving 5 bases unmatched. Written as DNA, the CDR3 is TGTGCCAGCAGAGACAGGGAAATCTACGAGCAGTACTTC. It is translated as CASRDREIYEQYF.

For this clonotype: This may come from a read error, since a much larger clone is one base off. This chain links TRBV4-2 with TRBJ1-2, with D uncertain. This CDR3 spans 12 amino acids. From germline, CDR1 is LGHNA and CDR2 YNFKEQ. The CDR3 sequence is CASSQVGYGYAF. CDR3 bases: TGTGCCAGCAGCCAAGTCGGTTATGGCTACGCCTTC.

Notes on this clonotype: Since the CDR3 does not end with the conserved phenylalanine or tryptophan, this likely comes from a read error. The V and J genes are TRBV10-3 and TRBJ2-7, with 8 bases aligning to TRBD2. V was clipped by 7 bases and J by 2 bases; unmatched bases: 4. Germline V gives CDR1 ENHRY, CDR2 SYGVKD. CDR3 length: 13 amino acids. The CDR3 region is CAIMGLGTYEQYL. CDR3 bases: TGTGCCATCATGGGACTAGGTACCTACGAGCAGTACTTA.

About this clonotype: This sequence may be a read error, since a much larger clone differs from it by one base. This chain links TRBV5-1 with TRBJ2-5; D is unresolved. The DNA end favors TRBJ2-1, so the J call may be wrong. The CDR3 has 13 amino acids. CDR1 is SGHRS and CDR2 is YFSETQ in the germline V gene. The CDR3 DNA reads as TGCGCCAGCAGCGACGACTTCCAAGAGACCCAGTTCTTC. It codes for CASSDDFQETQFF.

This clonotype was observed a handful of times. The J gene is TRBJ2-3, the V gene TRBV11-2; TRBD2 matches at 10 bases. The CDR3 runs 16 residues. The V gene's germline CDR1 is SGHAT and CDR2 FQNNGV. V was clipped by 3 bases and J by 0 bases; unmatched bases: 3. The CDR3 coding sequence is TGTGCCAGCAGCTTTAGCGGGGGGCCTAGCACAGATACGCAGTATTTT. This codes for CASSFSGGPSTDTQYF.

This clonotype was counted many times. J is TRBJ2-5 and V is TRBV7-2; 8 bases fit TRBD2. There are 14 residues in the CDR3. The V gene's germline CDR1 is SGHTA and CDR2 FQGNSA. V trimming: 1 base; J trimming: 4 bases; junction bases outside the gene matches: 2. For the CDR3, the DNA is TGTGCCAGCAGCTTAGGACTAGCGCGAGAGACCCAGTACTTC. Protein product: CASSLGLARETQYF.

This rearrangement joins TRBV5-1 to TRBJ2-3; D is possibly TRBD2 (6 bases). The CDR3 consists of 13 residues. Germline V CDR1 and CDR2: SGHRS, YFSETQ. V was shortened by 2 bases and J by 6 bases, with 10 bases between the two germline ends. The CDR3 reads CASSLRERDTQYF. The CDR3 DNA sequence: TGCGCCAGCAGCTTACGGGAGCGGGATACGCAGTATTTT. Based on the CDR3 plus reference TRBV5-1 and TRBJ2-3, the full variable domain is KAGVTQTPRYLIKTRGQQVTLSCSPISGHRSVSWYQQTPGQGLQFLFEYFSETQRNKGNFPGRFSGRQFSNSRSEMNVSTLELGDSALYLCASSLRERDTQYFGPGTRLTVL.

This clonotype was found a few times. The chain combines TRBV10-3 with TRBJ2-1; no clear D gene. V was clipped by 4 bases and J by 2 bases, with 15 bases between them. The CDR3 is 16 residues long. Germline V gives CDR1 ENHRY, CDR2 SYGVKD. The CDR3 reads CAISATPTDTYNEQFF. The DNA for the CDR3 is TGTGCCATCAGTGCCACCCCGACTGACACCTACAATGAGCAGTTCTTC.